The 30 T cell receptor beta chains presented below share a single source sample, sequenced in a study of brain T cells in children with intractable seizures. Regarding time point: blood from clinic visit 5 months post-surgery; TSC patient then seizure free. Here immunoSEQ multiplex PCR was the method, and the copy in TCRdb shows in-frame clones only, minus some. This sample carries hundreds of thousands of clones, over 85% of them seen once, and the ten largest clones take around 6%. The starting material was peripheral blood, obtained roughly 5 months after surgery. The receptors stem from a boy in the first two years of life with tuberous sclerosis and intractable seizures.

V is TRBV15 and J is TRBJ1-4; D gene unclear. This CDR3 spans 14 amino acids. V was clipped by 0 bases and J by 2 bases, with 4 bases between them. Looked up from germline, CDR1 is LNHNV and CDR2 is YYDKDF (reference sequence). For the CDR3, the DNA is TGTGCCACCAGCAGAGATCCCACTAATGAAAAACTGTTTTTT. Translating gives CATSRDPTNEKLFF.

J is TRBJ1-1 and V is TRBV3-1 (or the pseudogene TRBV3-2); weak D call: TRBD1 (6 bases). The V gene lost 4 bases and the J gene lost 1 base, with 13 bases spanning the gap. Germline V gene sequence: CDR1 LGHDT, CDR2 YNNKEL (reference sequence). The length of the CDR3 is 15 residues. For the CDR3, the DNA is TGTGCCAGCAGCCCTCACCGACAGGCGAACACTGAAGCTTTCTTT. It is translated as CASSPHRQANTEAFF.

This clone was detected a few times. CDR3 residues: CASSNLDRSSGYGYTF. In DNA form, the CDR3 reads TGTGCCAGCAGCAATCTAGACAGGTCAAGTGGCTATGGCTACACCTTC. The chain links TRBV5-6 to TRBJ1-2; TRBD1 might be the D (6 bases). This CDR3 has 16 amino acids. Germline CDR1 and CDR2: SGHDT and YYEEEE. V was clipped by 4 bases and J by 4 bases, with 20 bases between them.

The rearrangement links TRBV10-3 to TRBJ1-2, with no clear D. CDR3 size: 14 residues. Deletions cut 0 bases from V and 7 bases from J, with 12 bases between. From germline, CDR1 is ENHRY and CDR2 SYGVKD. DNA for the CDR3: TGTGCCATCAGTGAGTCGGGGTTAGGTCTTGGCTACACCTTC. As protein: CAISESGLGLGYTF.

This clone was recorded once. The rearrangement joins TRBV6-1 to TRBJ1-5, with a weak D call TRBD1 (5 bases). CDR3 length: 14 residues. V was pared by 1 base and J by 4 bases, with 8 bases between. Germline V CDR1 and CDR2: MNHNS, SASEGT. CDR3 protein: CASSEGRGNQPQHF. CDR3 bases: TGTGCCAGCAGTGAAGGAAGGGGAAATCAGCCCCAGCATTTT.

The rearrangement links TRBV13 to TRBJ2-5, with 7 bases that match TRBD2. CDR1 is PRHDT, CDR2 FYEKMQ, per germline (reference sequence). This CDR3 is built from 15 residues. V trimming: 7 bases; J trimming: 2 bases; junction bases outside the gene matches: 10. CDR3: CASTDSTSAQETQYF. The CDR3 region has the DNA TGTGCCAGCACCGATTCAACTAGCGCTCAAGAGACCCAGTACTTC.

This chain joins TRBV7-2 and TRBJ1-2; the D gene is possibly TRBD1 (6 bases). This CDR3 contains 11 residues. Germline CDR1 is SGHTA and CDR2 is FQGNSA. Trimming shortened V by 6 bases and J by 8 bases, and 10 bases separated the two germline ends. In DNA, the CDR3 is TGTGCCAGCAGTCCGACAGGCGGCTACACCTTC. It yields the protein CASSPTGGYTF.

This chain uses TRBV27 with TRBJ1-2; TRBD1 matches at 8 bases. The germline V gene has CDR1 MNHEY and CDR2 SMNVEV (reference sequence). V dropped 6 bases and J dropped 2; count of bases not matched to a gene: 8. This CDR3 region has 15 residues. Written as DNA, the CDR3 is TGTGCCAGCAGCTATCAGGGGGCGGGGAACTATGGCTACACCTTC. The encoded protein is CASSYQGAGNYGYTF.

DNA for the CDR3: TGTGCCACCTCAAACCCAGGAGCGAACACCGGGGAGCTGTTTTTT. Encoded protein: CATSNPGANTGELFF. The chain uses TRBV6-6 and TRBJ2-2, with D unclear. This CDR3 spans 15 amino acids. Trimming removed 10 bases from V and 0 bases from J, with 15 bases in between. Germline V CDR1 and CDR2: MNHNY, SVGAGI (reference sequence).

The CDR3 here is CAWSIVHGRGETQYF. The CDR3 DNA follows: TGTGCCTGGAGTATAGTTCATGGACGAGGAGAGACCCAGTACTTC. The V gene is TRBV30, the J gene TRBJ2-5; no clear D gene. Germline V CDR1 and CDR2: GTSNPN, SVGIG (reference sequence). This CDR3 is built from 15 residues. The V end lost 2 bases, the J end lost 4 bases, and 17 bases lay between the germline ends.

This chain links TRBV5-1 with TRBJ2-1; 8 bases agree with TRBD1. CDR3 size: 15 residues. With 0 bases clipped from V and 8 bases from J, the junction kept 7 bases outside the gene matches. Germline V lookup: CDR1 SGHRS, CDR2 YFSETQ. CDR3 sequence reads: CASSLGQGASDEQFF. The DNA of the CDR3 is TGCGCCAGCAGCTTGGGGCAGGGGGCGAGCGATGAGCAGTTCTTC.

This chain connects TRBV24-1 to TRBJ2-2, with D uncertain. The CDR3 is 12 residues long. The germline V gene encodes CDR1 KGHDR and CDR2 SFDVKD. Between the trimmed V and J ends, which lost 10 bases and 6 bases, there was a span of 11 bases. The CDR3: CATQDGSGELFF. The CDR3 nucleotides are TGTGCCACACAAGATGGTTCCGGGGAGCTGTTTTTT.

This clone was recorded only once. The genes are TRBV30 and TRBJ1-2, with 9 bases that match TRBD1. The CDR3 is made up of 15 amino acids. The germline V gene encodes CDR1 GTSNPN and CDR2 SVGIG (reference sequence). V dropped 0 bases and J dropped 2; count of bases not matched to a gene: 4. CDR3 sequence: CAWSVGTGRNYGYTF. The CDR3 DNA follows: TGTGCCTGGAGTGTAGGGACAGGGAGGAACTATGGCTACACCTTC.

The chain recombines TRBV12-3 or TRBV12-4 with TRBJ2-3; D may match TRBD1 or TRBD2 (5 bases each). This CDR3 contains 13 residues. V was clipped by 1 base and J by 5 bases, with 7 bases between them. The CDR3 reads CASSLGGVDTQYF. CDR3 coding DNA: TGTGCCAGCAGTTTAGGAGGGGTAGATACGCAGTATTTT.

The chain employs TRBV11-3 and TRBJ2-1; weak D call: TRBD2 (5 bases). From germline, CDR1 is SGHNT and CDR2 YENEEA. V lost 2 bases and J lost 9, with 11 bases in between. This CDR3 has 13 amino acids. The CDR3 sequence is CASSLLAYGEQFF. DNA of the CDR3: TGTGCCAGCAGCTTATTAGCGTACGGTGAGCAGTTCTTC.

V and J are TRBV6-2 or TRBV6-3 and TRBJ1-1; TRBD1 aligns across 7 bases. Trimming removed 0 bases from V and 6 bases from J; junction bases left unmatched: 4. The CDR3 is 14 amino acids. Per germline, CDR1 MNHEY and CDR2 SVGEGT. The chain's CDR3 is CASSYSRTGSEAFF. The CDR3 DNA reads TGTGCCAGCAGTTACTCCCGGACAGGCTCTGAAGCTTTCTTT.

The rearrangement links TRBV18 to TRBJ2-7; D possibly uses TRBD1 or TRBD2 (5 bases each). The germline V gene encodes CDR1 KGHSH and CDR2 LQKENI. Trimming cost V 6 bases and J 3 bases, with 12 bases left between them. The CDR3 runs 13 residues. CDR3 residues: CASSPGTDYEQYF. In DNA, the CDR3 is TGTGCCAGCTCCCCCGGGACCGACTACGAGCAGTACTTC.

V usage is TRBV13 and J usage is TRBJ2-5; D not resolved. The germline V gene has CDR1 PRHDT and CDR2 FYEKMQ (reference sequence). With 5 bases removed from V and 0 bases from J, the gap between germline ends came to 4 bases. This CDR3 contains 12 residues. CDR3 sequence reads: CASSVYQETQYF. The CDR3 DNA reads TGTGCCAGCAGCGTGTACCAAGAGACCCAGTACTTC.

V gene TRBV19 combines with J gene TRBJ2-1, with D hard to call. This CDR3 is 15 amino acids long. CDR1 and CDR2 (germline): LNHDA, SQIVND (reference sequence). V was shortened by 3 bases and J by 4 bases, with 13 bases between the two germline ends. CDR3 protein: CASSIGSGPYNEQFF. The CDR3 DNA follows: TGTGCCAGTAGTATTGGTAGTGGTCCATACAATGAGCAGTTCTTC.

The chain has TRBV19 and TRBJ2-7; 7 bases agree with TRBD2. CDR1 is LNHDA, CDR2 SQIVND, per germline (reference sequence). This CDR3 comprises 16 residues. After removal of 1 base from V and 6 bases from J, the junction contained 12 bases not matched to a gene. The CDR3 DNA reads as TGTGCCAGTAGTATAGGAAATCCGGTAGGGAGGGGCGAGCAGTACTTC. Residues: CASSIGNPVGRGEQYF.

This clone has a handful of counts. One junction end does not reproduce the germline sequence, and a read error may be involved. This chain connects TRBV7-7 to TRBJ1-6, with a possible D match to TRBD1 (5 bases). The CDR3 sequence is 18 residues long. Germline V gene data show CDR1 as SSHAT and CDR2 as FNYEAQ (reference sequence). CDR3 sequence: CASSLAVPGPSYNSPLHF. The CDR3 nucleotides read TGTGCTAGCAGCTTAGCTGTTCCGGGGCCCTCCTATAATTCACCCCTCCACTTT.

This sequence joins TRBV2 and TRBJ1-2; D remains unclear. This CDR3 contains 12 residues. V lost 5 bases and J 12 bases, leaving 16 bases between the germline ends. Germline CDR1 SNHLY, CDR2 FYNNEI. CDR3 sequence: CASSQTDPGDTF. CDR3 DNA: TGTGCCAGCAGTCAGACGGACCCAGGAGACACCTTC.

This clone was picked up one time. The V call is TRBV27, the J call TRBJ1-6; D possibly corresponds to TRBD1 (6 bases). Germline V gene data show CDR1 as MNHEY and CDR2 as SMNVEV (reference sequence). The length of the CDR3 is 17 residues. The V and J ends lost 6 bases and 6 bases respectively, with 21 bases between them. CDR3 region: CASSSLQGMLSNSPLHF. The DNA of the CDR3 is TGTGCCAGCAGCTCTTTACAGGGTATGCTGAGTAATTCACCCCTCCACTTT.

The rearrangement uses TRBV5-6 and TRBJ1-3; 11 bases agree with TRBD1. V shed 1 base, J shed 8 bases, and the junction held 2 bases outside the gene matches. CDR1 and CDR2 from the germline V gene are SGHDT and YYEEEE. The CDR3 loop spans 14 amino acids. The DNA of the CDR3 is TGTGCCAGCAGCTTGCTGGGACAGGGGGACACCATATATTTT. It encodes CASSLLGQGDTIYF.

The chain recombines TRBV23-1 with TRBJ1-2; D gene ambiguous. TRBV23-1 is sorted into the ORF group, with uncertain function. V was trimmed by 0 bases and J by 5 bases, leaving 10 bases between them. The CDR3 runs 14 residues. CDR3 sequence reads: CASSQSHPDYGYTF. CDR3 sequence (DNA): TGCGCCAGCAGTCAATCACACCCCGATTATGGCTACACCTTC.

V gene TRBV29-1 combines with J gene TRBJ2-1; 10 nucleotides line up with TRBD1. With V trimmed by 5 bases and J by 5 bases, 6 bases remained unmatched. Germline assignment: CDR1 SQVTM and CDR2 ANQGSEA. This CDR3 has 14 amino acids. CDR3 in amino acids: CSVMGQGSHNEQFF. CDR3 in DNA: TGCAGCGTTATGGGACAGGGGTCCCACAATGAGCAGTTCTTC.

The chain employs TRBV3-1 (or the pseudogene TRBV3-2) and TRBJ1-1; D unclear. This CDR3 region has 15 residues. The germline V and J ends were trimmed by 3 bases and 5 bases, with 16 bases remaining between them. CDR1 and CDR2 from the germline V gene are LGHDT and YNNKEL (reference sequence). Here the CDR3 reads CASSHPRDRRTEAFF. The CDR3 DNA follows: TGTGCCAGCAGCCACCCACGCGATCGCAGGACTGAAGCTTTCTTT.

The rearrangement uses TRBV6-4 and TRBJ1-5; D not resolved. The V and J ends lost 2 bases and 0 bases respectively, with 14 bases between them. This CDR3 is 17 amino acids long. Germline CDR1 reads MRHNA; CDR2 reads SNTAGT. CDR3 loop: CASSDPLGRSSNQPQHF. The DNA for the CDR3 is TGTGCCAGCAGTGACCCTCTCGGACGGTCTAGCAATCAGCCCCAGCATTTT.

Concerning this clone: Within the sample, other DNA sequences also encode this same CDR3. The V call is TRBV7-9, the J call TRBJ1-6; maybe TRBD1 (5 bases). V gave up 3 bases and J gave up 6 bases, with 9 bases separating them. Looked up from germline, CDR1 is SEHNR and CDR2 is FQNEAQ (reference sequence). The CDR3 has 14 residues. The CDR3 sequence: CASSFLGPNSPLHF. In DNA, the CDR3 is TGTGCCAGCAGCTTCCTGGGACCTAATTCACCCCTCCACTTT.

V usage is TRBV5-4 and J usage is TRBJ2-7; the match to TRBD1 covers 7 bases. The ends lost 2 bases at V and 2 bases at J; junction bases unmatched: 4. Germline CDR1 and CDR2: SGHNT and YYREEE (reference sequence). The length of the CDR3 is 14 residues. The CDR3 coding sequence is TGTGCCAGCAGCTTAAAGGGGGCCCCCTACGAGCAGTACTTC. Amino acid sequence: CASSLKGAPYEQYF.